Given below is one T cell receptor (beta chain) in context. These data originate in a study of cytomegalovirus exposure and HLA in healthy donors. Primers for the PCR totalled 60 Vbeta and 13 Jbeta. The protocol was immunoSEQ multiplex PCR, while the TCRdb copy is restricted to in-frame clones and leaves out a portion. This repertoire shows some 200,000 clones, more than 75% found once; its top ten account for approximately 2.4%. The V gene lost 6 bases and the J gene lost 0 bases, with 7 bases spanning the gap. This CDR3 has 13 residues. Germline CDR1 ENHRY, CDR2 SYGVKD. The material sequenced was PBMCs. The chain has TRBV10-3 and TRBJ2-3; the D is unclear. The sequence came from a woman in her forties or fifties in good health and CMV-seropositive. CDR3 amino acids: CAIRPLSTDTQYF. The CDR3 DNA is TGTGCCATCAGGCCACTTAGCACAGATACGCAGTATTTT.